Listed below are T cell receptor beta chains from one sample, sequenced in a study of Graves' ophthalmopathy and Graves' hyperthyroidism. MiXCR, run by TCRdb on the multiplex PCR reads, gives a single entry per CDR3 protein. The sample holds roughly 480,000 distinct CDR3 sequences, approximately 15% seen once. The sequenced sample was blood. The receptors shown here come from a woman between 25 and 40 years old with Graves' ophthalmopathy. Each CDR3 is given with its conserved first and last residue. A D gene is named only where the DNA matches it firmly. The size field is filled for only some rows; it gives once, few, many or a size class.

D gene	clone size	V gene	J gene	CDR3 length	CDR3 protein	CDR3 DNA
TRBD1	many	TRBV28	TRBJ1-6	17	CASTDPGRGPGNSPLHF	TGTGCCAGCACCGATCCGGGCAGGGGGCCGGGTAATTCACCCCTCCACTTT
NA	few	TRBV5-1	TRBJ2-5	14	CASSLEGWVETQYF	TGCGCCAGCAGCTTGGAGGGTTGGGTGGAGACCCAGTACTTC
NA	NA	TRBV13	TRBJ1-1	13	CASNSGRGTEAFF	TGTGCCAGCAACTCGGGGCGCGGTACTGAAGCTTTCTTT
NA	many	TRBV20-1	TRBJ1-1	12	CSAHQGRTEAFF	TGCAGTGCTCATCAGGGGCGCACTGAAGCTTTCTTT
TRBD2	many	TRBV2	TRBJ2-5	17	CASSPSPASGSRETQYF	TGTGCCAGCAGTCCCTCTCCCGCTAGCGGGAGTAGAGAGACCCAGTACTTC
NA	NA	TRBV27	TRBJ1-2	13	CASSSAFGLGYTF	TGTGCCAGCAGTTCCGCTTTTGGCTTAGGCTACACCTTC
TRBD1	NA	TRBV30	TRBJ1-3	13	CAWRQGPENTIYF	TGTGCCTGGAGACAGGGGCCGGAAAACACCATATATTTT
NA	NA	TRBV20-1	TRBJ2-2	14	CSADTGTNTGELWF	TGCAGTGCAGACACAGGGACGAACACCGGGGAGCTGTGGTTT
NA	NA	TRBV13	TRBJ2-7	14	CASSLLLSESEQYF	TGTGCCAGCAGCTTATTACTGTCTGAATCCGAGCAGTACTTC
TRBD1	many	TRBV24-1	TRBJ2-5	13	CATSAPGQETQYF	TGTGCCACCAGTGCCCCGGGACAGGAGACCCAGTACTTC
TRBD1	many	TRBV2	TRBJ2-7	12	CASRTGLGEQYF	TGTGCCAGCAGGACAGGGTTGGGCGAGCAGTACTTC
TRBD1	many	TRBV6-2/TRBV6-3	TRBJ1-2	13	CASSYTGVYGYTF	TGTGCCAGCAGTTACACAGGGGTATATGGCTACACCTTC
TRBD1	many	TRBV2	TRBJ1-5	14	CASSKDRVGQPQHF	TGTGCCAGCAGTAAAGACAGGGTTGGGCAGCCCCAGCATTTT
TRBD1	many	TRBV12-3/TRBV12-4	TRBJ1-6	15	CASSSGTGSNSPLHF	TGTGCCAGCAGTTCCGGGACAGGGAGTAATTCACCCCTCCACTTT
NA	many	TRBV28	TRBJ1-2	12	CASSSRRMGYTF	TGTGCCAGCAGTTCCCGCAGGATGGGCTACACCTTC
NA	many	TRBV5-1	TRBJ2-7	15	CASSHFRGDSYEQYF	TGCGCCAGCAGCCATTTCAGGGGGGATTCCTACGAGCAGTACTTC
NA	many	TRBV30	TRBJ1-2	11	CAWSGERGYTF	TGTGCCTGGAGCGGGGAACGGGGCTACACCTTC
TRBD1	many	TRBV28	TRBJ2-7	14	CASRSRQGRYEQYF	TGTGCCAGCAGATCCCGACAGGGGCGGTACGAGCAGTACTTC
TRBD1	many	TRBV19	TRBJ1-1	15	CASSRDRPPGTEAFF	TGTGCCAGTAGTCGGGACAGACCCCCGGGCACTGAAGCTTTCTTT
NA	few	TRBV30	TRBJ1-1	13	CAWHLGLNTEAFF	TGTGCCTGGCACCTAGGGCTGAACACTGAAGCTTTCTTT
NA	many	TRBV28	TRBJ1-6	15	CASSTTGTSNSPLHF	TGTGCCAGCAGCACAACCGGGACAAGTAATTCACCCCTCCACTTT
TRBD1	many	TRBV4-2	TRBJ2-7	16	CASSSREGARPYEQYF	TGTGCCAGCAGCTCAAGAGAGGGGGCCCGCCCCTACGAGCAGTACTTC
TRBD1	many	TRBV28	TRBJ1-1	14	CASSLLQGDTEAFF	TGCGCCAGCAGTTTACTGCAGGGGGATACTGAAGCTTTCTTT
TRBD2	many	TRBV20-1	TRBJ2-7	13	CSAPTSGTYEQYF	TGCAGTGCACCGACTAGCGGGACGTACGAGCAGTACTTC
NA	NA	TRBV7-8	TRBJ2-7	15	CASSPQTAEPYEQYF	TGTGCCAGCAGCCCCCAGACAGCGGAACCCTACGAGCAGTACTTC
NA	many	TRBV5-6	TRBJ2-6	16	CASRGLRDSGANVLTF	TGTGCCAGCAGGGGCCTCAGGGACTCTGGGGCCAACGTCCTGACTTTC
TRBD2	many	TRBV12-3/TRBV12-4	TRBJ2-4	14	CASSLRDYKNIQYF	TGTGCCAGCAGTTTAAGGGACTATAAAAACATTCAGTACTTC
TRBD1	NA	TRBV25-1	TRBJ1-1	15	CASTKTGLLNTEAFF	TGTGCCAGCACTAAGACAGGGCTGTTGAACACTGAAGCTTTCTTT
NA	NA	TRBV20-1	TRBJ1-1	15	CSARDPDRQNTEAFF	TGCAGTGCTAGAGATCCAGACAGGCAGAACACTGAAGCTTTCTTT
NA	once	TRBV11-2	TRBJ2-7	13	CASSLLSSYDQYF	TGTGCCAGCAGCTTACTTAGCTCCTACGATCAGTACTTC
NA	many	TRBV2	TRBJ1-5	15	CASRRGGGINQPQHF	TGTGCCAGCAGGCGGGGAGGGGGTATCAATCAGCCCCAGCATTTT
NA	many	TRBV4-1	TRBJ2-5	16	CASSQALGGPEETQYF	TGCGCCAGCAGCCAAGCCCTCGGGGGCCCGGAGGAGACCCAGTACTTC